A selection of T cell receptor beta chains follows, all from one sample in a study of vaccination effects on CD4 cells after COVID-19. Repertoires were generated with immunoSEQ multiplex PCR, while TCRdb's copy carries only in-frame clones and drops some. The sample lists approximately 47,000 clones, 76% occurring once. Their antigens remain unidentified. Material: CD4+ T cells from PBMCs cultured without peptide, obtained before COVID-19 vaccination. All receptors derive from a human donor who had a prior SARS-CoV-2 infection. Each CDR3 is given with its conserved first and last residue. The order of the fields is J gene, V gene, D gene, clone size, CDR3 protein, CDR3 DNA. A D gene is named only where the DNA matches it firmly. Not all rows give a size; the values are once, few, many and, for expanded clones, a class.

>TRBJ1-6|TRBV6-1|.|medium-sized
CASSEQTKGTTPLHF
TGTGCCAGCAGTGAGCAGACAAAAGGGACGACACCCCTCCACTTT
>TRBJ2-7|TRBV7-9|.|.
CASIGLAEQYF
TGTGCCAGCATTGGGCTTGCCGAGCAGTACTTC
>TRBJ2-1|TRBV15|TRBD2|.
CATSRGGGQYNEQFF
TGTGCCACCAGCAGAGGGGGAGGGCAGTACAATGAGCAGTTCTTC
>TRBJ2-3|TRBV2|TRBD1|few
CASSVDRGTDTQYF
TGTGCCAGCAGTGTTGACAGGGGCACAGATACGCAGTATTTT
>TRBJ1-2|TRBV6-2/TRBV6-3|.|few
CASSYSIPGVGGYTF
TGTGCCAGCAGTTACTCGATACCAGGGGTTGGCGGCTACACCTTC
>TRBJ2-2|TRBV3-1/TRBV3-2|TRBD2|.
CASSQEGRGRAGTGELFF
TGTGCCAGCAGCCAAGAGGGGCGCGGGAGGGCCGGCACCGGGGAGCTGTTTTTT
>TRBJ2-3|TRBV18|.|.
CASSPAAYTDTQYF
TGTGCCAGCTCACCAGCGGCGTACACAGATACGCAGTATTTT
>TRBJ2-1|TRBV5-8|TRBD2|.
CASSPATSGLYNEQFF
TGTGCCAGCAGCCCTGCGACTAGCGGGCTTTACAATGAGCAGTTCTTC
>TRBJ2-3|TRBV28|.|.
CASRGGTDTQYF
TGTGCCAGCAGAGGAGGCACAGATACGCAGTATTTT
>TRBJ1-5|TRBV5-6|.|.
CASSLAARPNQPQHF
TGTGCCAGCAGCTTGGCGGCCAGACCGAATCAGCCCCAGCATTTT
>TRBJ1-1|TRBV12-3/TRBV12-4|.|.
CASSLDGETEAFF
TGTGCCAGCAGCTTGGACGGCGAGACTGAAGCTTTCTTT
>TRBJ2-5|TRBV10-1|.|.
CASNVLTKETQYF
TGCGCCAGCAATGTGCTTACCAAAGAGACCCAGTACTTC
>TRBJ2-5|TRBV18|TRBD1|.
CASSRRTGNGETQYF
TGTGCCAGCTCACGAAGGACAGGGAACGGGGAGACCCAGTACTTC
>TRBJ2-1|TRBV11-3|TRBD2|.
CATRTSDIHEQFF
TGTGCCACCAGGACTAGCGATATACATGAGCAGTTCTTC
>TRBJ1-4|TRBV2|.|.
CASQIRGGEKLFF
TGTGCCAGCCAGATTCGGGGTGGGGAAAAACTGTTTTTT
>TRBJ2-3|TRBV9|.|.
CASSRSGSSTDTQYF
TGTGCCAGCAGCAGATCAGGATCTAGCACAGATACGCAGTATTTT
>TRBJ1-5|TRBV15|TRBD1|.
CATSRDAGGRPQHF
TGTGCCACCAGCAGAGATGCAGGGGGGCGGCCCCAGCATTTT
>TRBJ1-6|TRBV11-3|TRBD1|few
CASSSRGGNSPLHF
TGTGCCAGCAGCTCGCGAGGGGGCAATTCACCCCTCCACTTT
>TRBJ2-1|TRBV11-2|TRBD2|.
CASSQDLTSGSVDNEQFF
TGTGCCAGCAGTCAAGATCTGACTAGCGGGAGTGTTGACAATGAGCAGTTCTTC
>TRBJ2-1|TRBV7-2|.|.
CASSLGASSYNEQFF
TGTGCCAGCAGCTTGGGAGCCAGCTCCTACAATGAGCAGTTCTTC
>TRBJ2-2|TRBV3-1/TRBV3-2|.|once
CASSQGRPNTGELFF
TGTGCCAGCAGCCAAGGGCGGCCGAACACCGGGGAGCTGTTTTTT
>TRBJ2-1|TRBV7-7|.|.
CASSLGGGSTEQFF
TGTGCTAGCAGCTTAGGTGGGGGTTCGACAGAGCAGTTCTTC
>TRBJ2-5|TRBV24-1|.|few
CATSDFWGSQETQYF
TGTGCCACCAGTGATTTTTGGGGATCCCAAGAGACCCAGTACTTC
>TRBJ1-4|TRBV5-4|TRBD1|.
CASSLGTGRDEKLFF
TGTGCCAGCAGCTTGGGGACAGGACGGGATGAAAAACTGTTTTTT
>TRBJ2-7|TRBV9|TRBD2|.
CASSPRLAGGEQYF
TGTGCCAGCAGCCCCCGGCTAGCGGGGGGCGAGCAGTACTTC
>TRBJ1-6|TRBV5-1|.|.
CASSRRSGSSYNSPLHF
TGCGCCAGCAGCCGCCGATCAGGGAGCTCCTATAATTCACCCCTCCACTTT
>TRBJ1-4|TRBV20-1|TRBD1|.
CSAYAGGKLFF
TGCAGTGCTTATGCAGGGGGAAAACTGTTTTTT
>TRBJ2-3|TRBV4-3|TRBD2|.
CASSHELAGGPWIETDTQYF
TGCGCCAGCAGCCACGAACTAGCGGGAGGGCCCTGGATTGAAACAGATACGCAGTATTTT
>TRBJ2-5|TRBV2|TRBD1|.
CASSDAYPGRGQYDRFLTQYF
TGTGCCAGCAGTGATGCCTACCCCGGCAGGGGGCAATATGATCGGTTTCTGACCCAGTACTTC
>TRBJ1-2|TRBV5-4|TRBD1|few
CASSLGQEAYGYTF
TGTGCCAGCAGCTTAGGACAGGAAGCCTATGGCTACACCTTC
>TRBJ2-7|TRBV6-1|.|few
CASSEDHTYYEQYF
TGTGCCAGCAGTGAAGATCACACCTACTACGAGCAGTACTTC
>TRBJ2-2|TRBV19|.|once
CASSRQGGTGELFF
TGTGCCAGTAGTAGGCAGGGTGGAACCGGGGAGCTGTTTTTT
>TRBJ2-3|TRBV12-3/TRBV12-4|.|.
CASRERTDTQYF
TGTGCCAGCAGGGAACGCACAGATACGCAGTATTTT
>TRBJ1-3|TRBV5-4|.|.
CASSGGPLPSGNTIYF
TGTGCCAGCAGCGGAGGACCCTTACCCTCTGGAAACACCATATATTTT
>TRBJ2-7|TRBV11-1|.|.
CASSRRRPPYEQYF
TGTGCCAGCAGCCGCCGGAGACCACCATACGAGCAGTACTTC
>TRBJ1-1|TRBV7-9|.|once
CASSFTGVYTEAFF
TGTGCCAGCAGCTTTACAGGAGTCTACACTGAAGCTTTCTTT
>TRBJ2-3|TRBV7-2|.|.
CASRLGIAGTDTQYF
TGTGCCAGCAGGCTCGGGATAGCCGGGACAGATACGCAGTATTTT
>TRBJ2-7|TRBV7-9|TRBD2|.
CASSFGTSGRNYEQYF
TGTGCCAGCAGCTTCGGGACTAGCGGGAGGAACTACGAGCAGTACTTC
>TRBJ1-2|TRBV2|TRBD1|.
CASSAGGEVTGYTF
TGTGCCAGCAGTGCAGGGGGCGAAGTGACTGGCTACACCTTC
>TRBJ2-2|TRBV6-1|TRBD1|.
CASSEVERQGSDGELFF
TGTGCCAGCAGTGAAGTAGAGAGACAGGGTTCGGACGGGGAGCTGTTTTTT
>TRBJ2-7|TRBV6-2/TRBV6-3|.|.
CASSYRSYEQYF
TGTGCCAGCAGTTATCGCTCCTACGAGCAGTACTTC
>TRBJ2-5|TRBV7-6|TRBD2|.
CASSSIAGRLQETQYF
TGTGCCAGCAGCTCGATAGCGGGACGGCTCCAAGAGACCCAGTACTTC
>TRBJ2-5|TRBV5-1|.|.
CASSLGEGAETQYF
TGCGCCAGCAGCTTGGGTGAAGGGGCGGAGACCCAGTACTTC
>TRBJ2-3|TRBV30|TRBD1|.
CAWSARDRGGTDTQYF
TGTGCCTGGAGTGCCCGGGACAGGGGTGGCACAGATACGCAGTATTTT
>TRBJ2-1|TRBV27|.|.
CASSEQFF
TGTGCCAGCAGCGAGCAGTTCTTC
>TRBJ2-1|TRBV30|.|.
CAWSVSVFRLHDNEQFF
TGTGCCTGGAGTGTTAGTGTGTTTAGACTGCACGATAATGAGCAGTTCTTC
>TRBJ2-7|TRBV6-6|TRBD1|.
CASRRPGQIYEQYF
TGTGCCAGCAGGCGACCGGGACAGATCTACGAGCAGTACTTC
>TRBJ1-5|TRBV19|.|.
CASAEQWSNQPQHF
TGTGCCAGTGCCGAGCAGTGGAGCAATCAGCCCCAGCATTTT
>TRBJ1-1|TRBV7-9|TRBD1|.
CASSRDRGRNRNTEAFF
TGTGCCAGCAGCCGGGACAGGGGGCGAAATCGCAACACTGAAGCTTTCTTT
>TRBJ1-1|TRBV7-3|.|.
CASSLTGANTEAFF
TGTGCCAGCAGCTTAACGGGGGCGAACACTGAAGCTTTCTTT
>TRBJ2-3|TRBV7-8|.|.
CASSALSAAETSDTQYF
TGTGCCAGCAGCGCCCTTTCCGCGGCGGAAACCTCAGATACGCAGTATTTT
>TRBJ2-2|TRBV4-3|.|.
CASSQDRSAGELFF
TGCGCCAGCAGCCAAGATCGGAGTGCCGGGGAGCTGTTTTTT
>TRBJ2-1|TRBV11-2|.|.
CASSAGGGGYNEQFF
TGTGCCAGCAGCGCGGGCGGAGGGGGCTACAATGAGCAGTTCTTC
>TRBJ2-1|TRBV27|TRBD2|.
CASSLLAGGPKEQFF
TGTGCCAGCAGTTTACTAGCGGGGGGGCCAAAGGAGCAGTTCTTC
>TRBJ1-5|TRBV21-1|.|.
CASSKVARDRVNQPQHF
TGTGCCAGCAGCAAAGTGGCCCGGGACAGGGTGAATCAGCCCCAGCATTTT
>TRBJ2-1|TRBV5-1|TRBD2|.
CASSPHSGGAENEQFF
TGCGCCAGCAGTCCCCACAGCGGGGGGGCAGAAAATGAGCAGTTCTTC
>TRBJ2-2|TRBV21-1|.|.
CASSKAGTGELFF
TGTGCCAGCAGCAAAGCAGGAACCGGGGAGCTGTTTTTT
>TRBJ2-5|TRBV10-3|.|.
CAISESVSKKTQYF
TGTGCCATCAGTGAGTCAGTTTCTAAAAAGACCCAGTACTTC
>TRBJ1-4|TRBV28|.|once
CASSLGGGGREKLFF
TGTGCCAGCAGTTTAGGGGGGGGCGGTCGTGAAAAACTGTTTTTT
>TRBJ2-3|TRBV15|.|.
CATSRPRIGNTQYF
TGTGCCACCAGCAGACCCCGAATAGGGAATACGCAGTATTTT